These 13 T cell receptor beta chains came from one sample sequenced in a study of blood T cells in healthy people across ages (dated by TCRdb to the mid-2010s). Receptors were amplified or captured by 5' RACE. The second PCR ran for about 6 to 12 cycles and used a J-beta primer mix along with a sample-barcoded 5' primer. In-frame beta chains were kept once TCRdb had trimmed the public reads at Q25 with fastp and called clones with MiXCR. When rows share a CDR3 protein, they turn into one entry using the most common DNA and genes. This sample has 1.5 million to 2 million distinct CDR3 sequences in its table, and 35% to 50% of those were observed once. The leading ten clones occupy around 23% of the sample. The sample comprised blood. Receptors were obtained from a human donor in good health.

This clonotype was detected a few times. The V and J genes are TRBV12-3 or TRBV12-4 and TRBJ1-4, with 7 bases matching TRBD1. CDR3 length equals 15 residues. V lost 5 bases, J lost 1 base, and 4 bases stayed unmatched. The CDR3 sequence: CASSRDRETNEKLFF. The CDR3 region has the DNA TGTGCCAGCAGTCGCGACAGGGAAACTAATGAAAAACTGTTTTTT.

The chain joins TRBV20-1 to TRBJ1-1; D is ambiguous. The CDR3 length is 15 residues. V was pared by 0 bases and J by 1 base, with 12 bases between. CDR1 and CDR2 from the germline V gene are DFQATT and SNEGSKA (reference sequence). The CDR3 is CSARDFPGPNTEAFF. As DNA, the CDR3 is TGCAGTGCTAGAGATTTCCCAGGACCGAACACTGAAGCTTTCTTT.

This clonotype has only a few counts. The V call is TRBV3-1, the J call TRBJ2-1; 8 nucleotides align to TRBD2. V dropped 1 base and J dropped 9; count of bases not matched to a gene: 11. The CDR3 runs to 16 residues. Germline V lookup: CDR1 LGHDT, CDR2 YNNKEL (reference sequence). The CDR3 region is CASSQGRGLVFGEQFF. The CDR3 region has the DNA TGTGCCAGCAGCCAAGGAAGGGGACTAGTGTTCGGTGAGCAGTTCTTC.

In its sample, this clonotype was seen a few times. The V call is TRBV12-3 or TRBV12-4, the J call TRBJ2-5; 8 positions match TRBD2. The CDR3 runs 19 residues. V lost 4 bases, J lost 2 bases, and 18 bases stayed unmatched. CDR3 nucleotides: TGTGCCAGCAGTTCCGAAGGCGTGGTAGCGGGGAGCATACAAGAGACCCAGTACTTC. This sequence encodes CASSSEGVVAGSIQETQYF.

The V and J genes are TRBV5-5 and TRBJ1-4; no definite D call. Germline V gene sequence: CDR1 SGHKS, CDR2 YYEKEE (reference sequence). V gave up 2 bases and J gave up 10 bases, with 18 bases separating them. The CDR3 covers 15 residues. The chain's CDR3 is CASSFDGGPVAKLFF. CDR3 DNA: TGTGCCAGCAGCTTCGACGGCGGGCCGGTAGCAAAACTGTTTTTT.

Regarding this clonotype: This may be a read error: a much more frequent sequence differs by one nucleotide. J is TRBJ1-1 and V is TRBV6-5; no clear D gene. The CDR3 is 11 residues long. Germline loops: CDR1 MNHEY, CDR2 SVGAGI. The CDR3 spells CASRYYTEAFF. The CDR3 bases are TGTGCCAGCAGGTACTACACTGAAGCTTTCTTT.

V usage is TRBV3-1 and J usage is TRBJ2-4; D is unclear. Trimming took 2 bases from V and 13 from J, leaving 18 bases between them. CDR3 size: 14 residues. Germline CDR1 is LGHDT and CDR2 is YNNKEL (reference sequence). The CDR3 spells CASSQRATFGEQYF. The CDR3 region has the DNA TGTGCCAGCAGCCAAAGGGCGACCTTCGGAGAGCAGTACTTC.

Concerning this clonotype itself: At one end the junction does not follow the germline gene, possibly because of a read error. This chain links TRBV12-3 or TRBV12-4 with TRBJ1-1; D remains ambiguous. CDR3 length equals 12 residues. CDR3 in amino acids: CASSSPGTEVFF. The CDR3 DNA sequence: TGTGCCAGCAGTTCTCCGGGCACTGAAGTTTTCTTT.

The rearrangement links TRBV6-6 to TRBJ2-5; a weak D match, TRBD2 (6 bases). CDR1 and CDR2 (germline): MNHNY, SVGAGI (reference sequence). Trimming shortened V by 2 bases and J by 4 bases, and 17 bases separated the two germline ends. This CDR3 has 16 amino acids. CDR3 amino acids: CASSYQIGARGETQYF. DNA for the CDR3: TGTGCCAGCAGTTACCAGATCGGGGCGCGGGGAGAGACCCAGTACTTC.

V is TRBV7-2 and J is TRBJ2-5, with 8 positions matching TRBD2. V shed 5 bases and J 4 bases; nucleotides not matched to a gene: 9. Looked up from germline, CDR1 is SGHTA and CDR2 is FQGNSA. This CDR3 is built from 15 residues. As DNA, the CDR3 is TGTGCCAGCAGCACCTCCGGGACTAGGGGAGAGACCCAGTACTTC. The encoded protein is CASSTSGTRGETQYF.

The chain has TRBV20-1 and TRBJ2-7; 9 nucleotides align to TRBD1. In germline, CDR1 is DFQATT, CDR2 SNEGSKA (reference sequence). The CDR3 spans 14 residues. Germline trimming cut 6 bases from V and 4 bases from J; bases unmatched to any gene: 10. CDR3 nucleotide sequence: TGCAGTGCCCCAGACAGGGGGTGGTTGTACGAGCAGTACTTC. This translates into CSAPDRGWLYEQYF.

The rearrangement joins TRBV7-3 to TRBJ1-2, with 7 bases fitting TRBD1. The CDR3 is 15 amino acids. V dropped 5 bases and J dropped 2; count of bases not matched to a gene: 8. Germline V gives CDR1 SGHTA, CDR2 FQGTGA. The CDR3 sequence: CASSPGQAPNYGYTF. DNA of the CDR3: TGTGCCAGCAGCCCTGGACAGGCACCCAACTATGGCTACACCTTC.

The CDR3 DNA reads as TGTGCCATCAGCCTACAGGGGAGCACAGATACGCAGTATTTT. Encoded protein: CAISLQGSTDTQYF. The chain joins TRBV10-3 to TRBJ2-3; 7 bases are shared with TRBD1. V dropped 6 bases and J dropped 0; count of bases not matched to a gene: 3. Germline CDR1 reads ENHRY; CDR2 reads SYGVKD. The CDR3 length is 14 residues.